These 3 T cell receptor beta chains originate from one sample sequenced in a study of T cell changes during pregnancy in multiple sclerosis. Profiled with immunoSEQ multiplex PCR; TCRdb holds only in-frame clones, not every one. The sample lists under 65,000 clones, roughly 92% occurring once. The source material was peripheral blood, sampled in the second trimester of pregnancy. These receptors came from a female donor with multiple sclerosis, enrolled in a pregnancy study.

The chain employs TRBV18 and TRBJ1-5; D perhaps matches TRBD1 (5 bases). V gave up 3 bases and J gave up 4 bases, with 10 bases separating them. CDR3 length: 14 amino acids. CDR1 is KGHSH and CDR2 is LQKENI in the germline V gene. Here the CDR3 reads CASSPPGGNQPQHF. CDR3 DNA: TGTGCCAGCTCACCCCCGGGGGGGAATCAGCCCCAGCATTTT.

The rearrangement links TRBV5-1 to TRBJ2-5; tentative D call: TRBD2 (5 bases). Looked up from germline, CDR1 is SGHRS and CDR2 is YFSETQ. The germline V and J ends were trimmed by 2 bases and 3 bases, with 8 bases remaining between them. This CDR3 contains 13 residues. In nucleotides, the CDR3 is TGCGCCAGCAGCTTTGAGGGAGAAGAGACCCAGTACTTC. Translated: CASSFEGEETQYF.

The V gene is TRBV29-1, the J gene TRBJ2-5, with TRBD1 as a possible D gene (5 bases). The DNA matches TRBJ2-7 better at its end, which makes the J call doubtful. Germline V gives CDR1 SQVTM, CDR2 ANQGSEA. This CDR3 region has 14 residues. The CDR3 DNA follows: TGCAGCGTTGAAGCCTGGGGCAGCTCCTACGAGCAGTACTTC. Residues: CSVEAWGSSYEQYF.